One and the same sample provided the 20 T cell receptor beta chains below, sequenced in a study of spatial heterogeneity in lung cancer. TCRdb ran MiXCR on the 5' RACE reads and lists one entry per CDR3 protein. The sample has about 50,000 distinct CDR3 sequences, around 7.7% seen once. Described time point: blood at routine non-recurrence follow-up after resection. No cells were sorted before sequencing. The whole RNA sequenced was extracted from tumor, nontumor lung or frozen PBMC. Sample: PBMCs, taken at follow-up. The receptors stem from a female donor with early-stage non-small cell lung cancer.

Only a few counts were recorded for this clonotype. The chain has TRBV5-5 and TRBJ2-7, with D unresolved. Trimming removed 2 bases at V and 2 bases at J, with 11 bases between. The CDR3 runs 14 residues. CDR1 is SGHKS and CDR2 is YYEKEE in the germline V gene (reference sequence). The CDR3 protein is CASSFSRNAYEQYF. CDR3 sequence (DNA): TGTGCCAGCAGCTTTTCTCGGAATGCCTACGAGCAGTACTTC.

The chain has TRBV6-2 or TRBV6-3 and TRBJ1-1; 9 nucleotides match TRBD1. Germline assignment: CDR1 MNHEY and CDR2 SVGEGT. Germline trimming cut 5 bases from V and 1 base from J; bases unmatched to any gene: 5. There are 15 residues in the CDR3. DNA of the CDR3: TGTGCCAGCAGTCAAAACAGGGGGCAGAACACTGAAGCTTTCTTT. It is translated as CASSQNRGQNTEAFF.

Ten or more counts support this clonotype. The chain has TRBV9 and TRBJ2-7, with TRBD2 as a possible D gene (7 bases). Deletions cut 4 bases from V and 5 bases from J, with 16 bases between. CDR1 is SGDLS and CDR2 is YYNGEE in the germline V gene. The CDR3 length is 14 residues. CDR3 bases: TGTGCCAGCAGCTCCTCCGGGGGGCATGACGAGCAGTACTTC. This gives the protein CASSSSGGHDEQYF.

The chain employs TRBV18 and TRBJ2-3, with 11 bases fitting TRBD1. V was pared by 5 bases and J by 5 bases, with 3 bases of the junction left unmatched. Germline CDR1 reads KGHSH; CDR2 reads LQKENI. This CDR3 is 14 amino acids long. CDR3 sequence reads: CASSSGTGGDTQYF. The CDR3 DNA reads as TGTGCCAGCTCATCCGGGACAGGGGGAGATACGCAGTATTTT.

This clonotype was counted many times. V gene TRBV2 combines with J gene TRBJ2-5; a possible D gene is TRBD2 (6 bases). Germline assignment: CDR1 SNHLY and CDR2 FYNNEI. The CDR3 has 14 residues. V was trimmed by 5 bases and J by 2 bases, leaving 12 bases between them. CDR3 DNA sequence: TGTGCCAGCAGTCTGACTAGGAGGCAAGAGACCCAGTACTTC. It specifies CASSLTRRQETQYF.

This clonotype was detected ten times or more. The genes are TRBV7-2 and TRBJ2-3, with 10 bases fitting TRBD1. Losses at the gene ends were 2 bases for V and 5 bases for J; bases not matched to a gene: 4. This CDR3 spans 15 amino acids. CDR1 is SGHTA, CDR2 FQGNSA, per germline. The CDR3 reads CASSLQGQGQDTQYF. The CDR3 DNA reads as TGTGCCAGCAGCTTACAGGGACAGGGGCAAGATACGCAGTATTTT.

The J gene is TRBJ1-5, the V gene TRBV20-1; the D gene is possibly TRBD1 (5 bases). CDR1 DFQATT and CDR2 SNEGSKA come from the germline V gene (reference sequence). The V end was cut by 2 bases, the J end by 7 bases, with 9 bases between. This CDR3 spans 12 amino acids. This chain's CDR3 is CSARSGAQPQHF. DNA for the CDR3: TGCAGTGCTAGATCCGGGGCCCAGCCCCAGCATTTT.

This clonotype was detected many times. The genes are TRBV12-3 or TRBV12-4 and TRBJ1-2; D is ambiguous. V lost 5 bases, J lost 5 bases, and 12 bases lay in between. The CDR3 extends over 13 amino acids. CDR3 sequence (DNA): TGTGCCAGCAGTCATCCCAACGGGTATGGCTACACCTTC. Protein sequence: CASSHPNGYGYTF.

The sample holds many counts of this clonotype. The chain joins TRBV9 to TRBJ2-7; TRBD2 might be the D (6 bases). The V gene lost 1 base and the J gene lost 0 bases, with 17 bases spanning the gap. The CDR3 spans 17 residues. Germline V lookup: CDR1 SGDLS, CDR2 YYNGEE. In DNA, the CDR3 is TGTGCCAGCAGCGTAAGGTGGGGCGGAGGGCCCTCCTACGAGCAGTACTTC. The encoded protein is CASSVRWGGGPSYEQYF. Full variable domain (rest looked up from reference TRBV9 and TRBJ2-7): DSGVTQTPKHLITATGQRVTLRCSPRSGDLSVYWYQQSLDQGLQFLIQYYNGEERAKGNILERFSAQQFPDLHSELNLSSLELGDSALYFCASSVRWGGGPSYEQYFGPGTRLTVT.

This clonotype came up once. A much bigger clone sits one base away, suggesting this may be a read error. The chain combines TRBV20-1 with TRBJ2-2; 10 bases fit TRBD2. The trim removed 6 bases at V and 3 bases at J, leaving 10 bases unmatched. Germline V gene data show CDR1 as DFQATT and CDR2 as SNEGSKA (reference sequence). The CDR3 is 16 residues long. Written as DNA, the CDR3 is TGCAGTGCCCCCCTTACTAGCGGGGCGTACACCGGGGAGCTGTTTTTT. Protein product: CSAPLTSGAYTGELFF.

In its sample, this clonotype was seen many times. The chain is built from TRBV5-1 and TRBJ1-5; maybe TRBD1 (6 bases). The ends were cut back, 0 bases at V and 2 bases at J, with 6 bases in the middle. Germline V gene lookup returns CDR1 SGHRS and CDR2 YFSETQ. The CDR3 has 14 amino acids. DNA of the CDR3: TGCGCCAGCAGCTTGGCAGGGGGCAATCAGCCCCAGCATTTT. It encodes CASSLAGGNQPQHF.

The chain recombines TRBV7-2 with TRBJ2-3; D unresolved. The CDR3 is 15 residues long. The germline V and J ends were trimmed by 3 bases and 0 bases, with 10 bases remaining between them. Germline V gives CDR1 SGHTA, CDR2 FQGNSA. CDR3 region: CASSFQLQSTDTQYF. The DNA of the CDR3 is TGTGCCAGCAGCTTTCAGCTCCAGAGCACAGATACGCAGTATTTT.

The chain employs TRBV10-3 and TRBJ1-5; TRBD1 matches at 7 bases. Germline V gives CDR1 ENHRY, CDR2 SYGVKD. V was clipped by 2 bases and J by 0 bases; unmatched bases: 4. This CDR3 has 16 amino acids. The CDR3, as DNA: TGTGCCATCAGTGAGGGGACAGTATATAGCAATCAGCCCCAGCATTTT. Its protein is CAISEGTVYSNQPQHF.

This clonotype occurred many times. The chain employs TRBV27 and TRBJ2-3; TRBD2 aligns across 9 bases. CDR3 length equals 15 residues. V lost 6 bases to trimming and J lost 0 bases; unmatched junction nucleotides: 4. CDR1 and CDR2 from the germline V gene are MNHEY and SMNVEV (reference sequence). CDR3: CASSGGGVSTDTQYF. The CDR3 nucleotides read TGTGCCAGCAGCGGCGGGGGGGTAAGCACAGATACGCAGTATTTT.

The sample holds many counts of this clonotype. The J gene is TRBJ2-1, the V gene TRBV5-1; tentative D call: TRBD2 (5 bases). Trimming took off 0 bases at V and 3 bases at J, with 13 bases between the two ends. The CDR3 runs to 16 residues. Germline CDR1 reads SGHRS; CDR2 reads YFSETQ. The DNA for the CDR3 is TGCGCCAGCAGCTTGGGTCCGGGGTCGGGCTACAATGAGCAGTTCTTC. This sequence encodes CASSLGPGSGYNEQFF.

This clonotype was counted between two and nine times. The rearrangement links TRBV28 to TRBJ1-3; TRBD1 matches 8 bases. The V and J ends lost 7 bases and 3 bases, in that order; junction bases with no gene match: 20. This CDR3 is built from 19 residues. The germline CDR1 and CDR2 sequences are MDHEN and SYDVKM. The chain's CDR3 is CASIPAVPKTGEDGNTIYF. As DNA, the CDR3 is TGTGCCAGCATTCCAGCGGTCCCAAAGACAGGGGAGGATGGAAACACCATATATTTT.

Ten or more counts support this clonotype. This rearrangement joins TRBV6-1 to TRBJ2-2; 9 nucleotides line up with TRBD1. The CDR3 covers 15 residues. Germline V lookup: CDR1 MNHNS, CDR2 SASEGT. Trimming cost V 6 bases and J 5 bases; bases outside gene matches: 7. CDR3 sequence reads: CASSPGTGRTGELFF. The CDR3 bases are TGTGCCAGCAGCCCCGGGACAGGGAGGACCGGGGAGCTGTTTTTT.

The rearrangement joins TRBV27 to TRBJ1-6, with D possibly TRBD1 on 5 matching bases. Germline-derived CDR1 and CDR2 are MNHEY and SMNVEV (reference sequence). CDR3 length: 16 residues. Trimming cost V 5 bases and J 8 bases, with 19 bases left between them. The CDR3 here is CASSPMDNLDYSPLHF. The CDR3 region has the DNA TGTGCCAGCAGTCCCATGGACAACCTAGATTATTCACCCCTCCACTTT.

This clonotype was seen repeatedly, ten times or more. This CDR3 reads CSAREGVSGNTIYF. The CDR3 bases are TGCAGTGCTAGAGAGGGGGTCTCTGGAAACACCATATATTTT. The chain couples TRBV20-1 to TRBJ1-3; weak D call: TRBD1 (5 bases). Trimming shortened V by 0 bases and J by 0 bases, and 6 bases separated the two germline ends. The germline V gene has CDR1 DFQATT and CDR2 SNEGSKA (reference sequence). The CDR3 is made up of 14 amino acids.

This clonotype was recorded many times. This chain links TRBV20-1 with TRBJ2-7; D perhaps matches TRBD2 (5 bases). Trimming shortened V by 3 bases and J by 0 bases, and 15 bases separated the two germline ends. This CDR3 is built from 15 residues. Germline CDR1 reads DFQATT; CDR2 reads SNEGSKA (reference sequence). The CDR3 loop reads CSASRGFGLSYEQYF. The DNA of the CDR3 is TGCAGTGCTAGTAGAGGGTTCGGTCTCTCCTACGAGCAGTACTTC.